The clone carrying this T cell receptor (beta chain) was seen repeatedly, ten times or more. The antigen is not known. These data originate in a study of CD8 T cells in ankylosing spondylitis. Study-wide results and caveats: CD8+ by phenotype, disease-linked clones were relatively rare in peripheral blood.

CDR1 and CDR2 from the germline V gene are SGHDT and YYEEEE. Trimming removed 0 bases from V and 9 bases from J; junction bases left unmatched: 12. This CDR3 has 15 amino acids. From the 5' RACE reads, TCRdb called clonotypes with MiXCR, one entry per CDR3 protein. The sample consists of 200,000 to 250,000 distinct CDR3 sequences, under 8.5% of them appearing once. The TCR comes from a female donor with ankylosing spondylitis or in good health (not recorded which). The material sequenced was blood, either unsorted or a sorted T cell fraction (not recorded which). J is TRBJ2-7 and V is TRBV5-6, with 7 bases fitting TRBD1. The CDR3 loop is CASSLVGQELVVQYF. As DNA, the CDR3 is TGTGCCAGCAGCTTGGTAGGACAGGAATTGGTAGTGCAGTACTTC.